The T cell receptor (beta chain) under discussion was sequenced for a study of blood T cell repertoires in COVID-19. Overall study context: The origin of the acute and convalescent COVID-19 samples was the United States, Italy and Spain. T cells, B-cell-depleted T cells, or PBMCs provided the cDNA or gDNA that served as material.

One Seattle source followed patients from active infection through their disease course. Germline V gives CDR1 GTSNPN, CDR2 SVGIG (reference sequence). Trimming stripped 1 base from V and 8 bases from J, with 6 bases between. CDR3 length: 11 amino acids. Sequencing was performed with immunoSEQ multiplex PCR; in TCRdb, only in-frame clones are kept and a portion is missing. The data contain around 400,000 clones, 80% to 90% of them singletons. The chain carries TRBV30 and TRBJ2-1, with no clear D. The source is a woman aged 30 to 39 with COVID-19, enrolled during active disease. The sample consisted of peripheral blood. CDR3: CAWSASDEQFF. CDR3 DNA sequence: TGTGCCTGGAGTGCCTCGGATGAGCAGTTCTTC.